Listed here are 6 T cell receptor beta chains from one sample, sequenced in a study of CD8+ T cells in alopecia areata. RNA, once extracted, was reverse transcribed into cDNA for use as the sequencing template. Measured with immunoSEQ multiplex PCR; TCRdb has only the in-frame clones, and not every one. The sample includes about 120,000 clones, approximately 53% seen only once; the top ten take 0.46%. Treatment given: oral pan-JAK inhibitor, 5-10 mg twice daily. The sequencing used CD4+ T cells sorted from blood, collected at week 4, from a patient treated with tofacitinib. These receptors came from a human donor with alopecia areata.

In this sample, this clone turned up a few times. The rearrangement joins TRBV30 to TRBJ1-2; possible D gene TRBD1, 6 bases. The germline CDR1 and CDR2 sequences are GTSNPN and SVGIG (reference sequence). Trimming cost V 0 bases and J 10 bases, with 15 bases left between them. CDR3 length: 13 amino acids. CDR3 sequence: CAWSVRGIEDYTF. DNA for the CDR3: TGTGCCTGGAGTGTCAGGGGTATTGAGGACTACACCTTC.

This clone was seen more than once but under ten times. The CDR3 region is CASSLAGTEKLFF. For the CDR3, the DNA is TGTGCCAGCAGTCTGGCAGGGACCGAAAAACTGTTTTTT. The chain links TRBV25-1 to TRBJ1-4; the D gene is possibly TRBD1 (5 bases). Germline CDR1 is MGHDK and CDR2 is SYGVNS. Trimming left V 5 bases short and J 8 bases short, with 12 bases between. This CDR3 comprises 13 residues.

V gene TRBV6-5 combines with J gene TRBJ2-7; a weak D match, TRBD2 (5 bases). Trimming took 0 bases from V and 2 from J, leaving 11 bases between them. Germline V gene lookup returns CDR1 MNHEY and CDR2 SVGAGI. CDR3 length equals 15 residues. CDR3 amino acids: CASSYSSPRAYEQYF. The CDR3 DNA sequence: TGTGCCAGCAGTTACTCGTCGCCGCGGGCCTACGAGCAGTACTTC.

This clone has a single count. Germline is not matched at one junction end, which may reflect a read error. J is TRBJ2-7 and V is TRBV25-1; D gene uncertain. The CDR3 is 15 amino acids. Germline V gives CDR1 MGHDK, CDR2 SYGVNS. The CDR3 spells CASSELAVAQHEQYF. CDR3 in DNA: TGTGCCAGTAGTGAATTGGCAGTCGCGCAGCACGAGCAGTACTTC.

DNA for the CDR3: TGTGCCAGCAGCTTGACGCTCTGGGGGACAGGGACCTCTGGAAACACCATATATTTT. Amino acid sequence: CASSLTLWGTGTSGNTIYF. This sequence joins TRBV5-6 and TRBJ1-3; 9 bases agree with TRBD1. The CDR3 contains 19 residues. CDR1 SGHDT and CDR2 YYEEEE come from the germline V gene. With V trimmed by 1 base and J by 0 bases, 11 bases remained unmatched.

This clone was picked up one time. This chain uses TRBV9 with TRBJ1-2; 7 bases align to TRBD1. CDR3 length: 13 residues. Germline V gene data show CDR1 as SGDLS and CDR2 as YYNGEE. V lost 6 bases to trimming and J lost 7 bases; unmatched junction nucleotides: 9. Written as DNA, the CDR3 is TGTGCCAGCAAGGGGGCAGATGTCTCTGGCTACACCTTC. Residues: CASKGADVSGYTF.